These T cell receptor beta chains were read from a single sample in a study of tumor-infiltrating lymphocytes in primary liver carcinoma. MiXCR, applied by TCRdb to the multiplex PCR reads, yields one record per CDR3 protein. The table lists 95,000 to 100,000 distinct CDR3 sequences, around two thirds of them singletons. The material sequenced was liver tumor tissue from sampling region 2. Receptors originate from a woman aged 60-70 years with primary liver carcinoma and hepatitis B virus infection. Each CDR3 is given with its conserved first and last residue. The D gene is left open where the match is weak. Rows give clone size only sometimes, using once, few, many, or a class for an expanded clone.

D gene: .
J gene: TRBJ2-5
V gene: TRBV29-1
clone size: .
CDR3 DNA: TGCAGCGTGGAATCTGGCAGGACCGAGACCCAGTACTTC
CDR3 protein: CSVESGRTETQYF

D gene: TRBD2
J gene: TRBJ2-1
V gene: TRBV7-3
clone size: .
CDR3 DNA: TGTGCCAGCAGCTTAGAGGGGACTAGCGGGAGGAATGAGCAGTTCTTC
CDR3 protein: CASSLEGTSGRNEQFF

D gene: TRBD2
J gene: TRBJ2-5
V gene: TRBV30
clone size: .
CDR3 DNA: TGTGCCTGGGATCTAGCGGGAGTCGGCGAGACCCAGTACTTC
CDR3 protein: CAWDLAGVGETQYF

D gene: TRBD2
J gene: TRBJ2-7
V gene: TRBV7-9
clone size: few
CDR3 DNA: TGTGCCAGCAGCTTACGGGGGGCGACTAGCGGAAAGTCCTACGAGCAGTACTTC
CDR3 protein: CASSLRGATSGKSYEQYF

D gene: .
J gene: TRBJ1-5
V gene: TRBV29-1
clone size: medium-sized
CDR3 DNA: TGCAGCGTTGGGACCTCTTCTCAGCCCCAGCATTTT
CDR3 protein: CSVGTSSQPQHF

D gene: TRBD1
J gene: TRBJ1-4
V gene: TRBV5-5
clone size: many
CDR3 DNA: TGTGCCAGCGGAACCGGGACAGGGGTAACTAATGAAAAACTGTTTTTT
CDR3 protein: CASGTGTGVTNEKLFF

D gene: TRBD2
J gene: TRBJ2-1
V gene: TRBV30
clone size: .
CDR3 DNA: TGTGCCTGGACAACGGGACTAGCTGACGATGAGCAGTTCTTC
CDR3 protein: CAWTTGLADDEQFF

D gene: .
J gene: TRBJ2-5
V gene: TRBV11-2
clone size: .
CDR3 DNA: TGTGTCAGCAGCTTGCTGACCAGGCCCCTGGCAAGGATGGAGACCCAGTACTTC
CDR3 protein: CVSSLLTRPLARMETQYF

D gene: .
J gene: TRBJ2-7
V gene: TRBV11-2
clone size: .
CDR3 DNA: TGTGCCAGCAGCAGAAGAACGGATAGCTACGAGCAGTACTTC
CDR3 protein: CASSRRTDSYEQYF

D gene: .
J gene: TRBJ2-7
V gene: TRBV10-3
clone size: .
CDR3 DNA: TGTGCCATCAGTGATGGTAGGGAACCCTACGAGCAGTACTTC
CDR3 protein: CAISDGREPYEQYF

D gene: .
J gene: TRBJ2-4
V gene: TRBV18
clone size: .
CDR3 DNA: TGTGCCAGCTCACTTCCGAGGGGGGTTCAGTACTTC
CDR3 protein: CASSLPRGVQYF

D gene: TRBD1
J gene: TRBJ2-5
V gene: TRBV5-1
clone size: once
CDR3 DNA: TGCGCCAGCAGCTTGTCATTCCACGGGACAGGGGAGAAGACACAGTACTTC
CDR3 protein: CASSLSFHGTGEKTQYF

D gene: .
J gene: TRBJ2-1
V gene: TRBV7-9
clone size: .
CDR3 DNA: TGCGCCAGCAGCTTAGCGGAAATCGTAAATGAGCAGTTCTTC
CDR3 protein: CASSLAEIVNEQFF

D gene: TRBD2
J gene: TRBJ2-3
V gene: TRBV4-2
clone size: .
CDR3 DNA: TGTACCAGCAACCAAGACGGGGCCCGGGAGGGGCCAGATACGCAGTATTTT
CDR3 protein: CTSNQDGAREGPDTQYF

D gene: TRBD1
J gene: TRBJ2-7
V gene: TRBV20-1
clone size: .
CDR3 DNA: TGCAGTGCTAGTCCATCTGGGGGACAGGGGGCCCCCTCGGCCTACGAGCAGTACTTC
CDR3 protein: CSASPSGGQGAPSAYEQYF

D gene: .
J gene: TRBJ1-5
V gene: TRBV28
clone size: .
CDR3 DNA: TGTGCCAGCAATTTAGTCAGTGGGCGCGGGTCATTCGGCAATCAGCCCCAGCATTTT
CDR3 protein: CASNLVSGRGSFGNQPQHF

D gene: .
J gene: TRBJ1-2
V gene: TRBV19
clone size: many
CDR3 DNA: TGTGCCAGTAGTACCCCGGGACGGTCCTATGGCTACACCTTC
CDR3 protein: CASSTPGRSYGYTF

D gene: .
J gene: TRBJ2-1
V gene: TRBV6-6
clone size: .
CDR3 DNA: TGTGCCAGCAGTCAAAGGAGGGGGGGGAATGAGCAGTTCTTC
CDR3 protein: CASSQRRGGNEQFF

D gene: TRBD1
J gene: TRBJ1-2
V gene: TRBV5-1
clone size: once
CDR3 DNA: TGCGCCAGCAGCTTGGCCTCGACAGGGGGCGATTATGGCTACACCTTC
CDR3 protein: CASSLASTGGDYGYTF

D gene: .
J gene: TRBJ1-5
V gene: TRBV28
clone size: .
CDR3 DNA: TGTACCAGCACGCGGGGGGGCGGTCATCAGCCCCAGCATTTT
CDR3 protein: CTSTRGGGHQPQHF

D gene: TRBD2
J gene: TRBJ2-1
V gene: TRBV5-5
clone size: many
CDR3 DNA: TGTGCCAGCAGCTCCGCTAGCGGGAGTGTAAGGGAGCAGTTCTTC
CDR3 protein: CASSSASGSVREQFF

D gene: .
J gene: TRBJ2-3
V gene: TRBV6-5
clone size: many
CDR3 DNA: TGTGCCAGCAGTCCGACGGCTAGCACAGATACGCAGTATTTT
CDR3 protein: CASSPTASTDTQYF

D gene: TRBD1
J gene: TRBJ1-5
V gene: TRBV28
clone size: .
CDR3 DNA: TGTGCCAACAGCCTCGGACAGGACCGAGGGCCCCAGCATTTT
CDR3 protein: CANSLGQDRGPQHF

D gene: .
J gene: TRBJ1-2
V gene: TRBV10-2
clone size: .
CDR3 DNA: TGCGCCAGCAGTGGCCCCAGTGCCCGTATGGAGAGATACACCTTC
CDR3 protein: CASSGPSARMERYTF

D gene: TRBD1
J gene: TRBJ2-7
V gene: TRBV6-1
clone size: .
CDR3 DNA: TGTGCCAGCAGAAAACAGGGGGATGGGGGATACGAGCAGTACTTC
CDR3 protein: CASRKQGDGGYEQYF

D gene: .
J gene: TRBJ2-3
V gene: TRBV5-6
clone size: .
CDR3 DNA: TGTGCCAGCAGCTCCAGGGATCAGCCCCAGTATTTT
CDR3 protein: CASSSRDQPQYF

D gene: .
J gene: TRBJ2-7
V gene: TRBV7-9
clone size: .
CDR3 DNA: TGTGCCAGCAGCTTAACGCGGGACATGGACGAGCAGTACTTC
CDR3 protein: CASSLTRDMDEQYF

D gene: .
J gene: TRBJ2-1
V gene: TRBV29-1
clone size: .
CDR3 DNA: TGTAGCGTTGAGGGAACACTAGCTCCCGAGTGGAATGAGCTGTCCTTC
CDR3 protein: CSVEGTLAPEWNELSF

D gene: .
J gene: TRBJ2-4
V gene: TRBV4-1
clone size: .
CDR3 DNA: TGCGCCAGCAGCCAAGAACGGACCATAGCCAAAAACATTCAGTACTTC
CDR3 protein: CASSQERTIAKNIQYF

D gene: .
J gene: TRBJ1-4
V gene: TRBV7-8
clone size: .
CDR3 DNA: TGTGCCAGCGGCAGCCGGGACGGACGTAATGAAAAACTGTTTTTT
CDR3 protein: CASGSRDGRNEKLFF

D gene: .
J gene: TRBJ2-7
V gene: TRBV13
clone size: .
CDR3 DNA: TGTATCAGCAGCTTAGGGCCCTACGAGCAGTACTTC
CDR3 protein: CISSLGPYEQYF